This T cell receptor (beta chain) is drawn from a study of blood T cell repertoires in COVID-19. Study as a whole: Both acute and convalescent COVID-19 samples were obtained from the United States, Italy and Spain. The analysed material was cDNA or gDNA that came from T cells, B-cell-depleted T cells, or PBMCs.

Original handling: Amplified reference gene primers provided the basis for estimating nucleated cell counts. This table comes from immunoSEQ multiplex PCR, and its TCRdb copy is limited to in-frame clones, with some not included. V and J calls plus clone size are reproduced from that table; the DNA served to infer D and trimming. The repertoire holds approximately 150,000 clones, with approximately 83% as singletons. The ends lost 4 bases at V and 6 bases at J; junction bases unmatched: 2. Germline V gene sequence: CDR1 KGHDR, CDR2 SFDVKD. The CDR3 is made up of 13 amino acids. V is TRBV24-1 and J is TRBJ1-5; 7 nucleotides line up with TRBD1. Sequencing input: peripheral blood. The receptor's source is a man aged 70-80 years with active or convalescent COVID-19. CDR3 amino acids: CATSERDSQPQHF. DNA of the CDR3: TGTGCCACCAGTGAACGGGACAGTCAGCCCCAGCATTTT.